This T cell receptor (beta chain) derives from a study of blood T cells in healthy people across ages. Study conclusions and caveats: Naive CD4+ cells and diversity were both higher in long-lived donors than in aged donors.

Using a J-beta primer mix together with a sample-barcoded 5' primer, a second PCR was run for about 6 to 12 cycles. One entry per CDR3 protein results from TCRdb running MiXCR on the 5' RACE reads. Of approximately 810,000 distinct CDR3 sequences in the sample, less than 35% were seen once. Ten or more counts support this clonotype. Its antigen is not known. The CDR3 totals 16 residues. The germline CDR1 and CDR2 sequences are MNHNS and SASEGT. Deletions cut 8 bases from V and 1 base from J, with 18 bases between. The chain combines TRBV6-1 with TRBJ2-1; maybe TRBD2 (8 bases). The specimen sequenced was blood. The receptor's source is a woman of 80 years or more in good health. CDR3 sequence (DNA): TGTGCCAGCCGGCGACAGGGCGGGAGGTCCTACAATGAGCAGTTCTTC. Amino acids: CASRRQGGRSYNEQFF.